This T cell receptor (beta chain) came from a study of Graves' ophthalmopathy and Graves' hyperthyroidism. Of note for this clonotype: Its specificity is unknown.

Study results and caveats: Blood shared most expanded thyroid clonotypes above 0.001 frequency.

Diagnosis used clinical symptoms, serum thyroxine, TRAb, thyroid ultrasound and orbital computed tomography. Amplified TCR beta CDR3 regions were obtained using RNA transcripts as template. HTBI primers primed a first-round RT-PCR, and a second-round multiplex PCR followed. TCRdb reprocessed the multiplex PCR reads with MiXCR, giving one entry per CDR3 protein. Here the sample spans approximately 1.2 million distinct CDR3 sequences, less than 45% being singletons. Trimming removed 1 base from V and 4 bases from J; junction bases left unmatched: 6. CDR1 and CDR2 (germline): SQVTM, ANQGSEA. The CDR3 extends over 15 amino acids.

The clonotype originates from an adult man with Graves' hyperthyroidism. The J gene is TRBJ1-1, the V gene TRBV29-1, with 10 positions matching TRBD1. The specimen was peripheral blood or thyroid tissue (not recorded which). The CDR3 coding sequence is TGCAGCGTTGAAGGGGACAGGGGATCGGGCACTGAAGCTTTCTTT. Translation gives CSVEGDRGSGTEAFF.